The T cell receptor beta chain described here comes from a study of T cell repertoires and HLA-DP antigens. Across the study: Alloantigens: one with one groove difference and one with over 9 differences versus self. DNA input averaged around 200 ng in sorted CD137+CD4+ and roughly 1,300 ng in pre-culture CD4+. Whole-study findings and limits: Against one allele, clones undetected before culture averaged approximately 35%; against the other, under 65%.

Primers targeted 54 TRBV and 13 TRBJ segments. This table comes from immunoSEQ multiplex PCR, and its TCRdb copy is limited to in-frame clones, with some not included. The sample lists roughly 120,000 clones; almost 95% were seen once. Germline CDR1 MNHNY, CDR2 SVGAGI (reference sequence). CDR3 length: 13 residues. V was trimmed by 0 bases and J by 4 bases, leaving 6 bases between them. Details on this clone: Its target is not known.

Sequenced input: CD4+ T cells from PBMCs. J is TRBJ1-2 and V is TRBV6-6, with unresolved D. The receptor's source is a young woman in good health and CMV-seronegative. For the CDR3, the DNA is TGTGCCAGCAGTTACTCGATTAGCTATGGCTACACCTTC. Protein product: CASSYSISYGYTF.